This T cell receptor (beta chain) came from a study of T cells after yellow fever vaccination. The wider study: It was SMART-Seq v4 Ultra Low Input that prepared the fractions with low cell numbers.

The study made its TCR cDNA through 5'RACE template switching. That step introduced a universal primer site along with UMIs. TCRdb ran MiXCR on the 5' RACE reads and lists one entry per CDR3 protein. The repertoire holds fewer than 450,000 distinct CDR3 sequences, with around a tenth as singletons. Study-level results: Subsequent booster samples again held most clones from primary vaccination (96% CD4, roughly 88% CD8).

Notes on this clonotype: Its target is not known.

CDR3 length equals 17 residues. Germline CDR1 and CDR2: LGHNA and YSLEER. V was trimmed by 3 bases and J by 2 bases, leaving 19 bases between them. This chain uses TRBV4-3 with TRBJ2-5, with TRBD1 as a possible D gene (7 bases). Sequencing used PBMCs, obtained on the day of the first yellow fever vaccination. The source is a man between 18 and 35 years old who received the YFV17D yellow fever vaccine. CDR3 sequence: CASSHETKTGRQETQYF. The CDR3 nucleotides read TGCGCCAGCAGCCATGAAACCAAGACAGGGAGGCAAGAGACCCAGTACTTC.